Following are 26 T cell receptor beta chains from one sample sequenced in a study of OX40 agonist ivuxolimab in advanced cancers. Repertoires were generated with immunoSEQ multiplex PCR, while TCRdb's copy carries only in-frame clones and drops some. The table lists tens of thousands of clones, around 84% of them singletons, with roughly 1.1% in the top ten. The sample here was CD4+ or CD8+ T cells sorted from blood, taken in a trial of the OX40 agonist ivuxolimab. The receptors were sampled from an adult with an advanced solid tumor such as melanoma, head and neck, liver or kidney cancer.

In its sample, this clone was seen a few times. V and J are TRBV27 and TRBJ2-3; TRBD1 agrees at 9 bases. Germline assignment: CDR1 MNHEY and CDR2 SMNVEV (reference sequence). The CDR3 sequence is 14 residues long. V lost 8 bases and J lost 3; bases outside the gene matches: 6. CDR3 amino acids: CASRRDRVTDTQYF. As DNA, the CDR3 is TGTGCCAGCCGCCGGGACAGGGTAACAGATACGCAGTATTTT.

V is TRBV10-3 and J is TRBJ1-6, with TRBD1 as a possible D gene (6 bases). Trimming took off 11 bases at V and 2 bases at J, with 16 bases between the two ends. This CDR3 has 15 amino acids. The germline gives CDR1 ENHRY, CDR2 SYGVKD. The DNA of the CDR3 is TGTGCCTCGGAACAGGGAGGAACCTATAATTCACCCCTCCACTTT. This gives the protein CASEQGGTYNSPLHF.

The CDR3 reads CASSFRAGGTGELFF. The CDR3 bases are TGTGCCAGCAGCTTCAGGGCAGGGGGTACCGGGGAGCTGTTTTTT. This chain joins TRBV5-8 and TRBJ2-2, with 7 bases that match TRBD1. Germline V lookup: CDR1 SGHTS, CDR2 YDEGEE. Trimming cost V 2 bases and J 5 bases; bases outside gene matches: 6. This CDR3 spans 15 amino acids.

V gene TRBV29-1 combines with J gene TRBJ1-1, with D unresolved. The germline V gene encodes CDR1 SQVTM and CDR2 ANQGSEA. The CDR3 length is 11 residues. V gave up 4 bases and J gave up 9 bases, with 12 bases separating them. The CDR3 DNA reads TGCAGCGTTGTAGAAGACCAGAAAGCTTTCTTT. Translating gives CSVVEDQKAFF.

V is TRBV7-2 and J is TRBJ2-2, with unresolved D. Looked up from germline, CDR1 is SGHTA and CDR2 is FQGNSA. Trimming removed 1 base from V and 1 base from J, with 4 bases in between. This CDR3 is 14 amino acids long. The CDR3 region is CASSLDGNTGELFF. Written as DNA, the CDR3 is TGTGCCAGCAGCTTAGACGGGAACACCGGGGAGCTGTTTTTT.

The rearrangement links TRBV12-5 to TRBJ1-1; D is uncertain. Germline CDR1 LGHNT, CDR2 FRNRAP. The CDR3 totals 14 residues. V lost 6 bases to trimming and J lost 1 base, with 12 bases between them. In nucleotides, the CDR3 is TGTGCTAGTGGCTGGGTGCGGGGGAACACTGAAGCTTTCTTT. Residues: CASGWVRGNTEAFF.

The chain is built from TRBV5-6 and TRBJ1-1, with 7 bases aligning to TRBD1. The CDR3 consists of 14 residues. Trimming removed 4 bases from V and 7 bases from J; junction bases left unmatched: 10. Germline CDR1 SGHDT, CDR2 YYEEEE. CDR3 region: CASSPRTGGVEAFF. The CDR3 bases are TGTGCCAGCAGCCCTAGGACAGGAGGGGTTGAAGCTTTCTTT.

As DNA, the CDR3 is TGTGCCAGCAGCCCGGGCAGCGCCTATGGCTACACCTTC. This translates into CASSPGSAYGYTF. The chain has TRBV5-6 and TRBJ1-2; D gene uncertain. The germline V and J ends were trimmed by 4 bases and 4 bases, with 11 bases remaining between them. The CDR3 covers 13 residues. Germline V gene sequence: CDR1 SGHDT, CDR2 YYEEEE.

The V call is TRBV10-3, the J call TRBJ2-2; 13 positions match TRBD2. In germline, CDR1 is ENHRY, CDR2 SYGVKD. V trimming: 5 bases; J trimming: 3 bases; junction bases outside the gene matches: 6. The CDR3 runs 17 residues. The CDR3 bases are TGTGCCATCAGTCGAACTAGCGGGGGGGCTTACACCGGGGAGCTGTTTTTT. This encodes CAISRTSGGAYTGELFF.

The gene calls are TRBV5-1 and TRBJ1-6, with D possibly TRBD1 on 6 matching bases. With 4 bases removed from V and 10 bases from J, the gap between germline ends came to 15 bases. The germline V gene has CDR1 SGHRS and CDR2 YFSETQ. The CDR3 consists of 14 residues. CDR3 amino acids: CASSQGGGQSPLHF. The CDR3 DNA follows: TGCGCCAGCAGCCAGGGCGGGGGGCAGTCACCCCTCCACTTT.

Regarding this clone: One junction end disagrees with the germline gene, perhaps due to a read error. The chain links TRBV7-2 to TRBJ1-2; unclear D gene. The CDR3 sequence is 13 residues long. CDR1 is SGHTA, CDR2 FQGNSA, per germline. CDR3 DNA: TGTGCCGGCAGCCGCGGGCAGGTACATGGCTACACCTTC. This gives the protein CAGSRGQVHGYTF.

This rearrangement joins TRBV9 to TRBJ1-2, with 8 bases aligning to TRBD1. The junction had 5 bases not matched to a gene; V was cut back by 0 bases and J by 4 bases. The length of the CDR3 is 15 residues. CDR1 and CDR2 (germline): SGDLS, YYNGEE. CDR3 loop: CASSVGRQGIYGYTF. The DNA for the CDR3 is TGTGCCAGCAGCGTAGGGAGACAGGGGATCTATGGCTACACCTTC.

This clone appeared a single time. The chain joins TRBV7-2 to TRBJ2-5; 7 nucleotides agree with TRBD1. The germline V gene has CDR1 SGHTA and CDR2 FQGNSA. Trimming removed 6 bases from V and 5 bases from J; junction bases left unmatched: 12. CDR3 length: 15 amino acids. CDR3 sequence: CASRGQRVGTETQYF. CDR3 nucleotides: TGTGCCAGCAGGGGACAGAGGGTAGGTACGGAGACCCAGTACTTC.

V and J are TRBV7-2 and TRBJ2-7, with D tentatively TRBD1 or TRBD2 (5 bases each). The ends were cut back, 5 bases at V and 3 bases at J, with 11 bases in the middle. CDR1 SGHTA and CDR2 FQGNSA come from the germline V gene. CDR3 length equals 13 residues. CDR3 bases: TGTGCCAGCAGCCGGGACGGAGACTACGAGCAGTACTTC. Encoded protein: CASSRDGDYEQYF. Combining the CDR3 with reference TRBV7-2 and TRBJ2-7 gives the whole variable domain GAGVSQSPSNKVTEKGKDVELRCDPISGHTALYWYRQSLGQGLEFLIYFQGNSAPDKSGLPSDRFSAERTGGSVSTLTIQRTQQEDSAVYLCASSRDGDYEQYFGPGTRLTVT.

In nucleotides, the CDR3 is TGCGCCAGCAGCCGGCACATACGACAGGGTAATGAGCAGTTCTTC. Translation gives CASSRHIRQGNEQFF. J is TRBJ2-1 and V is TRBV4-3; TRBD1 matches 7 bases. J lost 7 bases, V lost 4 bases, and 10 bases had no gene match. The CDR3 is 15 amino acids. Germline V gives CDR1 LGHNA, CDR2 YSLEER.

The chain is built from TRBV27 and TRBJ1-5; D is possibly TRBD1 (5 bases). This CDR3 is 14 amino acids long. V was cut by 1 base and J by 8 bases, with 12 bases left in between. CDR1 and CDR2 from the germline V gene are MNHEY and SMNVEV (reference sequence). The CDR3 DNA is TGTGCCAGCAGTTTATTGGGGGGGGTGGAGCCCCAGCATTTT. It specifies CASSLLGGVEPQHF.

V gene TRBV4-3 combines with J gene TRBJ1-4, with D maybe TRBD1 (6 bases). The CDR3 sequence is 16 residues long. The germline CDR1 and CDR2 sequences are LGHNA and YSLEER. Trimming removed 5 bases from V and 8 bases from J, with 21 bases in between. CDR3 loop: CASSAEGWGLGEKLFF. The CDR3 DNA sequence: TGCGCCAGCAGCGCAGAGGGGTGGGGGCTAGGAGAAAAACTGTTTTTT.

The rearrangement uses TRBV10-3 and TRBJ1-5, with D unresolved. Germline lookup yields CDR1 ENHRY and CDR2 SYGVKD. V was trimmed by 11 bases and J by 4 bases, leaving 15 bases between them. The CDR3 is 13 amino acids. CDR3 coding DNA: TGTGCCGCTGAAGACGGGATAAATCAGCCCCAGCATTTT. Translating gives CAAEDGINQPQHF.

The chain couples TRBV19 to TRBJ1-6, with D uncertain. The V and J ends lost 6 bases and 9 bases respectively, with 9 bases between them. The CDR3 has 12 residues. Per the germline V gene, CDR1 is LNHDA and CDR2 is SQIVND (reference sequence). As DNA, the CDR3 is TGTGCCAGTAGACGTTACGGTTCACCCCTCCACTTT. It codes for CASRRYGSPLHF. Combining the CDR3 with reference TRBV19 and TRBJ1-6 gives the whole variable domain DGGITQSPKYLFRKEGQNVTLSCEQNLNHDAMYWYRQDPGQGLRLIYYSQIVNDFQKGDIAEGYSVSREKKESFPLTVTSAQKNPTAFYLCASRRYGSPLHFGNGTRLTVT.

The CDR3 DNA sequence: TGTGCCATCAGTGAGTCGAGAGGACAGGGCCCCTACAATGAGCAGTTCTTC. This sequence encodes CAISESRGQGPYNEQFF. The rearrangement links TRBV10-3 to TRBJ2-1; TRBD1 matches at 8 bases. With 0 bases clipped from V and 2 bases from J, the junction kept 6 bases outside the gene matches. The CDR3 has 17 residues. In germline, CDR1 is ENHRY, CDR2 SYGVKD.

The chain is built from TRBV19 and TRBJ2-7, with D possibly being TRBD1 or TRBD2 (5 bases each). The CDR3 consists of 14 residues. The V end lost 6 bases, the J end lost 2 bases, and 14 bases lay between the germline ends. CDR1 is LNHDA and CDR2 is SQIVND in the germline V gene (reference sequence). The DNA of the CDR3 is TGTGCCAGTAGACAACAGAGGGGCGCCTACGAGCAGTACTTC. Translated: CASRQQRGAYEQYF.

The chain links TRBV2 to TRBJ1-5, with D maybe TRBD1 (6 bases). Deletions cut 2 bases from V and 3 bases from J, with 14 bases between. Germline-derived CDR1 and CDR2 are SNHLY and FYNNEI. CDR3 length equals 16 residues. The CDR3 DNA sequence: TGTGCCAGCAGTGAAAGGGGGGCCGCTTCCAATCAGCCCCAGCATTTT. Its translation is CASSERGAASNQPQHF.

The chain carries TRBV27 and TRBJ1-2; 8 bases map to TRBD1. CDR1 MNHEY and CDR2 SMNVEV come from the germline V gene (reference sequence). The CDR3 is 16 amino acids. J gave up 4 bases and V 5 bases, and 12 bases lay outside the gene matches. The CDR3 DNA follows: TGTGCCAGCAGTAGCCTAGGGCAGGGGGCAATCTATGGCTACACCTTC. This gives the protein CASSSLGQGAIYGYTF.

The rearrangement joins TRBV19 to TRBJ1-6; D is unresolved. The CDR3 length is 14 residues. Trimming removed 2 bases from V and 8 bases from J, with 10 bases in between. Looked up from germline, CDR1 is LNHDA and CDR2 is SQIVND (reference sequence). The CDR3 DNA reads TGTGCCAGTAGTATAACGGGGAACGATTCACCCCTCCACTTT. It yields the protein CASSITGNDSPLHF.

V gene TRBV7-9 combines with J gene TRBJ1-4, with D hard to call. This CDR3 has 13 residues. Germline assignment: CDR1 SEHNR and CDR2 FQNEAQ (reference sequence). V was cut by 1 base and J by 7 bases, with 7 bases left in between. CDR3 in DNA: TGTGCCAGCAGCTTAGAACAGTCTGAAAAACTGTTTTTT. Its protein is CASSLEQSEKLFF.

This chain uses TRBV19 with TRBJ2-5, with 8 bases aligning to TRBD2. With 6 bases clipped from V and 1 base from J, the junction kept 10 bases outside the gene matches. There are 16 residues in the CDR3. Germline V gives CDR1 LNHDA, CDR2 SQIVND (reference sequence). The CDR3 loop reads CASRIHAGGSQETQYF. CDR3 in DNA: TGTGCCAGTAGGATCCATGCGGGGGGAAGCCAAGAGACCCAGTACTTC.